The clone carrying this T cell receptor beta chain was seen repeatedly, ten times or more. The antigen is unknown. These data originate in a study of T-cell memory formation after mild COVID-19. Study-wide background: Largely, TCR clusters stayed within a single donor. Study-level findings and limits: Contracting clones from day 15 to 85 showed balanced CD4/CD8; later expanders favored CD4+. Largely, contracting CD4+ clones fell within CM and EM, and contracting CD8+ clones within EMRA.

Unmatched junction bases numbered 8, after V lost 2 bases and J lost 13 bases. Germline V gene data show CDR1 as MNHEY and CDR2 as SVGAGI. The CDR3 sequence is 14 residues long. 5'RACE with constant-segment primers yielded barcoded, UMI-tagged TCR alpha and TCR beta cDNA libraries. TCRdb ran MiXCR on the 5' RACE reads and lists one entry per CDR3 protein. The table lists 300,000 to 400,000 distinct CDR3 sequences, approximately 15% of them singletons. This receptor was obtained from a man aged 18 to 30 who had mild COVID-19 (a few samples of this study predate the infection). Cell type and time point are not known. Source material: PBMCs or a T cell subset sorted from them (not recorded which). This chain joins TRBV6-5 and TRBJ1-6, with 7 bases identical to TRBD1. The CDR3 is CASSYGTDRRPLHF. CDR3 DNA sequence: TGTGCCAGCAGTTACGGGACAGACCGACGGCCCCTCCACTTT.